This T cell receptor beta chain was documented in a study of cytomegalovirus exposure and HLA in healthy donors. The PCR ran on 60 Vbeta and 13 Jbeta primers. TCRdb's table, derived via immunoSEQ multiplex PCR, lists solely in-frame clones and lacks some. The table lists 150,000 to 200,000 clones, about 86% of them singletons. To note about this clone: Its antigen is currently unknown.

Notes on the study in general: Cytomegalovirus status was reportedly diagnosed by the classifier with high specificity and sensitivity. Some V segments (TRBV6-2 and TRBV6-3 among them) were excluded as indistinguishable. Around 160 TCR beta chains were listed as cytomegalovirus-associated.

Germline CDR1 is SGHAT and CDR2 is FQDESV (reference sequence). The CDR3 spans 16 residues. The V gene end was trimmed by 6 bases and the J gene end by 4 bases; junction bases not matched to a gene: 8. The V call is TRBV11-1, the J call TRBJ2-1; TRBD2 aligns across 11 bases. Source material: PBMCs. This TCR was sampled from a man between 40 and 49 years old in good health and CMV-seropositive. CDR3: CASSLMTSGTYNEQFF. The CDR3 DNA is TGTGCCAGCAGTCTCATGACTAGCGGGACATACAATGAGCAGTTCTTC.